Reported below is one TCR beta chain. The antigen is not known. The data were taken from a study of T cells after yellow fever vaccination. Study context: SMART-Seq v4 Ultra Low Input prepared libraries from low-cell fractions.

Findings and limits, study-wide: Subsequent booster samples again held most clones from primary vaccination (under 98% CD4, 85% to 90% CD8). A minor fraction of clonotypes spanned both CD4 and CD8 compartments.

TCRdb analysed the 5' RACE reads with MiXCR anew, one entry per CDR3 protein. Among 500,000 to 650,000 distinct CDR3 sequences listed, 13% were seen once. CDR3 length: 13 amino acids. From germline, CDR1 is SGHTA and CDR2 FQGTGA. Trimming took off 4 bases at V and 7 bases at J, with 13 bases between the two ends. The TCR was taken from a man aged 30 to 39 who received the YFV17D yellow fever vaccine. The specimen was PBMCs, collected on the day of the yellow fever booster vaccination. The V gene is TRBV7-3, the J gene TRBJ1-1; a weak D match, TRBD1 (5 bases). The CDR3 DNA reads TGTGCCAGCAGCTCCGCAGGGAGGAGTGAAGCTTTCTTT. Protein: CASSSAGRSEAFF. Full variable domain (missing parts from reference TRBV7-3 and TRBJ1-1): GAGVSQTPSNKVTEKGKYVELRCDPISGHTALYWYRQSLGQGPEFLIYFQGTGAADDSGLPNDRFFAVRPEGSVSTLKIQRTERGDSAVYLCASSSAGRSEAFFGQGTRLTVV.